This passage covers 24 T cell receptor beta chains from one sample sequenced in a study of blood T cell repertoires in COVID-19. Profiling relied on immunoSEQ multiplex PCR, and the TCRdb table lists in-frame clones only, not all of them. The repertoire has a few hundred thousand clones, about nine tenths of them found once; the top ten carry about 8.9%. The source material was PBMCs or T cells enriched from blood (not recorded which). All receptors derive from a woman aged 18-29 years who had recovered from COVID-19.

The genes are TRBV27 and TRBJ2-7, with TRBD1 matching over 7 bases. In germline, CDR1 is MNHEY, CDR2 SMNVEV (reference sequence). J gave up 6 bases and V 5 bases, and 16 bases lay outside the gene matches. CDR3 length: 16 residues. The CDR3 nucleotides are TGTGCCAGCAGTCGCTCCGGACAGGTCTCAGTGAGCGAGCAGTACTTC. Amino acid sequence: CASSRSGQVSVSEQYF.

The rearrangement uses TRBV23-1 and TRBJ1-2; unclear D gene. TRBV23-1 is classed as an ORF, of uncertain function. The CDR3 runs to 14 residues. V shed 4 bases and J shed 4 bases, with 13 bases lying between them. This CDR3 is CASSLGGMGYGYTF. The CDR3 region has the DNA TGCGCCAGCAGTCTCGGAGGCATGGGCTATGGCTACACCTTC.

The V gene is TRBV7-9, the J gene TRBJ2-7, with 8 positions matching TRBD1. After removal of 2 bases from V and 4 bases from J, the junction contained 7 bases not matched to a gene. CDR1 and CDR2 from the germline V gene are SEHNR and FQNEAQ (reference sequence). The CDR3 is made up of 15 amino acids. The CDR3 coding sequence is TGTGCCAGCAGCTTACCTGACAGGGGCCTATACGAGCAGTACTTC. Translated: CASSLPDRGLYEQYF.

Here the CDR3 DNA reads TGTGCCAGTAGTATGATTAACGGGGAGGAGTACTTC. Protein sequence: CASSMINGEEYF. The chain employs TRBV19 and TRBJ2-7; tentatively, D is TRBD2 (6 bases). V was pared by 3 bases and J by 11 bases, with 14 bases between. CDR3 size: 12 residues. Germline CDR1 and CDR2: LNHDA and SQIVND (reference sequence).

The chain links TRBV6-2 or TRBV6-3 to TRBJ2-2; TRBD1 matches 7 bases. The germline V gene has CDR1 MNHEY and CDR2 SVGEGT. V dropped 1 base and J dropped 5; count of bases not matched to a gene: 1. This CDR3 is built from 14 residues. CDR3 nucleotides: TGTGCCAGCAGTTACTACAGGGGAACCGGGGAGCTGTTTTTT. It yields the protein CASSYYRGTGELFF.

The V and J genes are TRBV4-3 and TRBJ1-4; 9 nucleotides line up with TRBD1. With V trimmed by 1 base and J by 8 bases, 17 bases remained unmatched. Germline V lookup: CDR1 LGHNA, CDR2 YSLEER. The CDR3 spans 19 residues. CDR3 protein: CASSQGAFTNRGREEKLFF. The CDR3 bases are TGCGCCAGCAGCCAAGGGGCTTTCACGAACAGGGGGCGAGAAGAAAAACTGTTTTTT.

This clone was found a few times. The J gene is TRBJ1-2, the V gene TRBV4-2, with 10 bases aligning to TRBD1. This CDR3 has 15 amino acids. The germline V gene encodes CDR1 LGHNA and CDR2 YNFKEQ. With 3 bases clipped from V and 4 bases from J, the junction kept 5 bases outside the gene matches. CDR3 residues: CASSQPGTGVYGYTF. CDR3 in DNA: TGTGCCAGCAGCCAGCCCGGGACAGGGGTCTATGGCTACACCTTC.

The V and J genes are TRBV28 and TRBJ1-5, with 10 nucleotides matching TRBD1. The trim removed 10 bases at V and 9 bases at J, leaving 12 bases unmatched. CDR3 size: 14 residues. Per the germline V gene, CDR1 is MDHEN and CDR2 is SYDVKM. The CDR3: CATLSGTGEVPQHF. The CDR3 nucleotides read TGTGCCACACTAAGCGGGACAGGGGAAGTGCCCCAGCATTTT.

This chain links TRBV2 with TRBJ2-2, with D possibly matching TRBD1 (6 bases). The CDR3 spans 19 residues. Germline CDR1 SNHLY, CDR2 FYNNEI. Trimming removed 4 bases at V and 1 base at J, with 22 bases between. The CDR3, as DNA: TGTGCCAGCAGTGTTATACGCTCCTTATGGACAGAGAACACCGGGGAGCTGTTTTTT. As protein: CASSVIRSLWTENTGELFF. The variable domain in full, completed from reference TRBV2 and TRBJ2-2, reads EPEVTQTPSHQVTQMGQEVILRCVPISNHLYFYWYRQILGQKVEFLVSFYNNEISEKSEIFDDQFSVERPDGSNFTLKIRSTKLEDSAMYFCASSVIRSLWTENTGELFFGEGSRLTVL.

The CDR3, as DNA: TGTGCCAGCAGCGCCGCAGGGGAGAACTATGGCTACACCTTC. This sequence encodes CASSAAGENYGYTF. The chain recombines TRBV9 with TRBJ1-2; possibly TRBD1 for D (6 bases). The CDR3 length is 14 residues. V was trimmed by 3 bases and J by 2 bases, leaving 11 bases between them. In germline, CDR1 is SGDLS, CDR2 YYNGEE.

This sequence joins TRBV3-1 (or the pseudogene TRBV3-2) and TRBJ1-1, with TRBD1 identical over 7 bases. CDR1 and CDR2 (germline): LGHDT, YNNKEL (reference sequence). J gave up 9 bases and V 5 bases, and 12 bases lay outside the gene matches. The CDR3 contains 14 residues. CDR3 in amino acids: CASSSSGWGQKAFF. CDR3 nucleotide sequence: TGTGCCAGCAGCTCGTCCGGATGGGGACAGAAAGCTTTCTTT.

This chain links TRBV6-5 with TRBJ1-2; TRBD1 matches 10 bases. The CDR3 is made up of 15 amino acids. V was pared by 0 bases and J by 7 bases, with 5 bases of the junction left unmatched. Per germline, CDR1 MNHEY and CDR2 SVGAGI. CDR3: CASSYSGTGEVGYTF. The DNA of the CDR3 is TGTGCCAGCAGTTACTCGGGGACAGGGGAGGTTGGCTACACCTTC.

V is TRBV6-2 or TRBV6-3 and J is TRBJ1-5; a weak D match, TRBD1 (5 bases). The CDR3 consists of 17 residues. V was pared by 2 bases and J by 0 bases, with 14 bases between. Germline values: CDR1 MNHEY, CDR2 SVGEGT. The CDR3 spells CASSYLAMTASNQPQHF. In DNA, the CDR3 is TGTGCCAGCAGTTACCTCGCAATGACAGCTAGCAATCAGCCCCAGCATTTT.

This clone was recorded only once. The rearrangement links TRBV6-6 to TRBJ2-2, with TRBD1 matching over 8 bases. The CDR3 contains 17 residues. The germline gives CDR1 MNHNY, CDR2 SVGAGI (reference sequence). The V and J ends lost 6 bases and 2 bases, in that order; junction bases with no gene match: 11. In DNA form, the CDR3 reads TGTGCCAGCAGCCGATCATGGACAGGGATTAACACCGGGGAGCTGTTTTTT. Its protein product is CASSRSWTGINTGELFF.

The CDR3, as DNA: TGTGCCAGCAGCTTAGTAGCGGGGACAGGGGGTTACGAGCAGTACTTC. Translating gives CASSLVAGTGGYEQYF. This chain joins TRBV7-8 and TRBJ2-7; 11 nucleotides match TRBD1. V lost 1 base, J lost 4 bases, and 6 bases stayed unmatched. CDR3 size: 16 residues. The germline CDR1 and CDR2 sequences are SGHVS and FQNEAQ.

The chain joins TRBV7-9 to TRBJ1-1; unclear D gene. V dropped 10 bases and J dropped 0 bases, with 12 bases sitting between them. The CDR3 loop spans 13 amino acids. The germline CDR1 and CDR2 sequences are SEHNR and FQNEAQ (reference sequence). Here the CDR3 reads CAIMTPMNTEAFF. Written as DNA, the CDR3 is TGTGCCATCATGACTCCTATGAACACTGAAGCTTTCTTT. The whole variable domain, remainder taken from reference TRBV7-9 and TRBJ1-1, is DTGVSQNPRHKITKRGQNVTFRCDPISEHNRLYWYRQTLGQGPEFLTYFQNEAQLEKSRLLSDRFSAERPKGSFSTLEIQRTEQGDSAMYLCAIMTPMNTEAFFGQGTRLTVV.

The V and J genes are TRBV5-5 and TRBJ2-5; the match to TRBD1 covers 7 bases. CDR3 length: 18 residues. The germline gives CDR1 SGHKS, CDR2 YYEKEE (reference sequence). Trimming took 0 bases from V and 0 from J; bases not matched to a gene: 11. CDR3 in amino acids: CASSLAMGRTGYQETQYF. CDR3 sequence (DNA): TGTGCCAGCAGCTTGGCCATGGGCAGGACAGGATACCAAGAGACCCAGTACTTC.

The chain joins TRBV27 to TRBJ2-7; TRBD1 aligns across 9 bases. The CDR3 loop spans 15 amino acids. V lost 6 bases to trimming and J lost 0 bases; unmatched junction nucleotides: 6. CDR1 is MNHEY and CDR2 is SMNVEV in the germline V gene (reference sequence). The CDR3 sequence is CASSRQGVPSYEQYF. Here the CDR3 DNA reads TGTGCCAGCAGCCGACAGGGGGTCCCCTCCTACGAGCAGTACTTC.

This chain links TRBV6-6 with TRBJ1-3, with D possibly being TRBD1 (6 bases). The V end lost 2 bases, the J end lost 8 bases, and 13 bases lay between the germline ends. The CDR3 length is 14 residues. The germline gives CDR1 MNHNY, CDR2 SVGAGI (reference sequence). The CDR3 region has the DNA TGTGCCAGCAGTTACGGCCAAGGGGGGGACACCATATATTTT. It is translated as CASSYGQGGDTIYF.

This clone occurred once. The rearrangement links TRBV6-5 to TRBJ1-1, with a weak D call TRBD1 (5 bases). Germline assignment: CDR1 MNHEY and CDR2 SVGAGI. This CDR3 has 13 residues. The V end was cut by 3 bases, the J end by 7 bases, with 12 bases between. This CDR3 reads CASSYSGGGEAFF. DNA of the CDR3: TGTGCCAGCAGTTATTCTGGGGGGGGTGAAGCTTTCTTT.

The chain uses TRBV7-2 and TRBJ1-1, with 11 bases identical to TRBD1. The CDR3 is 15 amino acids. Germline-derived CDR1 and CDR2 are SGHTA and FQGNSA. J was trimmed by 8 bases and V by 3 bases; bases with no gene match: 8. The CDR3 sequence is CASSFTPGQGVEAFF. DNA of the CDR3: TGTGCCAGCAGCTTCACGCCGGGACAGGGGGTGGAAGCTTTCTTT.

V gene TRBV4-3 combines with J gene TRBJ2-1, with D tentatively TRBD2 (6 bases). V was cut by 3 bases and J by 10 bases, with 16 bases left in between. CDR3 size: 14 residues. Germline CDR1 is LGHNA and CDR2 is YSLEER. The CDR3 reads CASSHPGSTGEQFF. Here the CDR3 DNA reads TGCGCCAGCAGCCACCCCGGGAGCACGGGGGAGCAGTTCTTC.

The chain joins TRBV11-2 to TRBJ1-2; 8 positions agree with TRBD1. The CDR3 contains 14 residues. Looked up from germline, CDR1 is SGHAT and CDR2 is FQNNGV. J was trimmed by 6 bases and V by 5 bases; bases with no gene match: 8. CDR3 sequence (DNA): TGTGCCAGCAGCGTTATAGTGACAGGGGATGGCTACACCTTC. It specifies CASSVIVTGDGYTF.

The chain combines TRBV12-1 with TRBJ2-3; TRBD1 is the table's D call, not checked against the DNA. TRBV12-1 is termed a pseudogene. The CDR3 has 14 residues. This CDR3 reads CASSSNRGADTQYF. The CDR3 region has the DNA TGTGCCAGCAGCTCAAACAGGGGGGCAGATACGCAGTATTTT.